This T cell receptor (beta chain) was recorded in a study of blood T cell repertoires in COVID-19. Study as a whole: Acute-phase and convalescent COVID-19 samples originated in the United States, Italy and Spain. The cDNA or gDNA used as material had been derived from T cells, B-cell-depleted T cells, or PBMCs.

In the source study's methods: Estimated nucleated cell counts came from reference gene primer amplification. Profiled with immunoSEQ multiplex PCR; TCRdb holds only in-frame clones, not every one. That table furnishes V, J and clone size, whereas the DNA furnished D and trimming. The repertoire holds some 240,000 clones, around three quarters seen once, with about 7.2% in the top ten. Sequencing was performed on peripheral blood. The clonotype was recovered from a woman aged 70 to 79 with acute or convalescent COVID-19.

This CDR3 reads CASSHWSGELFF. The CDR3 DNA is TGTGCCAGCAGCCACTGGTCCGGGGAGCTGTTTTTT. This sequence joins TRBV11-2 and TRBJ2-2; unclear D gene. The V gene lost 5 bases and the J gene lost 6 bases, with 7 bases spanning the gap. CDR1 and CDR2 from the germline V gene are SGHAT and FQNNGV. This CDR3 has 12 residues.